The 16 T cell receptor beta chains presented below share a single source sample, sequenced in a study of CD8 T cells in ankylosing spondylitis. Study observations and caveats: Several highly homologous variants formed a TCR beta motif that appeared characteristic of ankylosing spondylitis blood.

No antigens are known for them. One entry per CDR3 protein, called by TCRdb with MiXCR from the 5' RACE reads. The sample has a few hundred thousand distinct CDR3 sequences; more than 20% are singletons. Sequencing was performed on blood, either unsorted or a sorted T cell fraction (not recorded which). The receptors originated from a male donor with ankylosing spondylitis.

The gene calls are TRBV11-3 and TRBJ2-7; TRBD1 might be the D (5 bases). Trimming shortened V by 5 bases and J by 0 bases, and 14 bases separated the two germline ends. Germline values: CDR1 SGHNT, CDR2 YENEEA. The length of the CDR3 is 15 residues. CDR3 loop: CASSRQSFSSYEQYF. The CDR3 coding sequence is TGTGCCAGCAGCCGACAGTCCTTCAGCTCCTACGAGCAGTACTTC. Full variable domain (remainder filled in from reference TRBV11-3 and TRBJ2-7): EAGVVQSPRYKIIEKKQPVAFWCNPISGHNTLYWYLQNLGQGPELLIRYENEEAVDDSQLPKDRFSAERLKGVDSTLKIQPAELGDSAVYLCASSRQSFSSYEQYFGPGTRLTVT.

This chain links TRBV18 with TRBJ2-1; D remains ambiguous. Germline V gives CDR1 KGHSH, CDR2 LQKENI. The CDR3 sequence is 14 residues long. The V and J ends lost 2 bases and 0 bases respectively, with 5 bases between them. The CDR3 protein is CASSPGDSYNEQFF. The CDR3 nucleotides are TGTGCCAGCTCACCAGGGGACTCCTACAATGAGCAGTTCTTC.

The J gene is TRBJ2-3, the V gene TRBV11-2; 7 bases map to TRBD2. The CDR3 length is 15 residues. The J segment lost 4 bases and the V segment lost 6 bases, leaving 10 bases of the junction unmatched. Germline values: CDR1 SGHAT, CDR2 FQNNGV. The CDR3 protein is CASSQVGGSADTQYF. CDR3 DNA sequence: TGTGCCAGCAGTCAGGTTGGCGGGAGCGCAGATACGCAGTATTTT.

The CDR3 DNA reads as TGTGCCAGTAGGGGGACAGGGGCCACCGGGGAGCTGTTTTTT. This gives the protein CASRGTGATGELFF. This chain joins TRBV19 and TRBJ2-2; 10 nucleotides agree with TRBD1. The V gene end was trimmed by 6 bases and the J gene end by 4 bases; junction bases not matched to a gene: 2. Germline-derived CDR1 and CDR2 are LNHDA and SQIVND (reference sequence). The CDR3 loop spans 14 amino acids.

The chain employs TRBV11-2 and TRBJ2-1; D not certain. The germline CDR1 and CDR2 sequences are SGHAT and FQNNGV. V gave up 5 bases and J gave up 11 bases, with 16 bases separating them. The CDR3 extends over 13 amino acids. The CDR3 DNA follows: TGTGCCAGCAGCCCGGAAGGGCCTAGTAAGCAGTTCTTC. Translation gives CASSPEGPSKQFF.

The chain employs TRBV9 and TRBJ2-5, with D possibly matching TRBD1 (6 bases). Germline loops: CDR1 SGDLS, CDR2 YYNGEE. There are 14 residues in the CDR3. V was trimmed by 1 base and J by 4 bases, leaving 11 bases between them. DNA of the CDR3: TGTGCCAGCAGCGTAAGGCAGGGGACAGAGACCCAGTACTTC. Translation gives CASSVRQGTETQYF.

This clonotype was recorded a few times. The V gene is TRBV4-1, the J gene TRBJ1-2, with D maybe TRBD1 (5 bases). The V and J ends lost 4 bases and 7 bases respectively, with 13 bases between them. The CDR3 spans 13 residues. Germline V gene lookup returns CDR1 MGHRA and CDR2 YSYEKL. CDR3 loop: CASSRGYGGGYTF. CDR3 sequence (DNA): TGCGCCAGCAGCCGCGGGTACGGGGGTGGCTACACCTTC.

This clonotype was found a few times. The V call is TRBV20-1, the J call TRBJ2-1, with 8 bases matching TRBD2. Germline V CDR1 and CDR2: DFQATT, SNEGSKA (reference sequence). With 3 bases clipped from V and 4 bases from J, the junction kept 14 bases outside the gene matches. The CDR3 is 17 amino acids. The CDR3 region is CSASSPGLVVIYNEQFF. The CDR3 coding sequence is TGCAGTGCTAGCTCCCCGGGACTAGTAGTTATTTACAATGAGCAGTTCTTC.

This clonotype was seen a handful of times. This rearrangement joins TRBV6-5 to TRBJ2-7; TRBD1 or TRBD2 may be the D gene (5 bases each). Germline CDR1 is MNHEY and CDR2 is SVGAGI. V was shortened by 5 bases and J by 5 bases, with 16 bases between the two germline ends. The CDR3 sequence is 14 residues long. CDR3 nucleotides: TGTGCCAGCAGTAACCCGGGACCAGGGAACGAGCAGTACTTC. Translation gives CASSNPGPGNEQYF.

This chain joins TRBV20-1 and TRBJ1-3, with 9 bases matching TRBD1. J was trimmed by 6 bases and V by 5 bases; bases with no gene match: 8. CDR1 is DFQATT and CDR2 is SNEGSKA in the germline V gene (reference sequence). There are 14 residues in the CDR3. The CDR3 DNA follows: TGCAGTGCTGCAGACGGGACAGGGTTAAACACCATATATTTT. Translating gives CSAADGTGLNTIYF.

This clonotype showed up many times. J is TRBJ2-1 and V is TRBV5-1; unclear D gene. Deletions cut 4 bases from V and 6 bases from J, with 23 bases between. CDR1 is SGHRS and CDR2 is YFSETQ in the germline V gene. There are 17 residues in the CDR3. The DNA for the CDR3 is TGCGCCAGCAGCCCTTCCGCCCGCCAGCTCTGGTTCAATGAGCAGTTCTTC. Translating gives CASSPSARQLWFNEQFF.

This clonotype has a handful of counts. The CDR3 loop is CASSRSGFQGETQYF. The CDR3, as DNA: TGTGCCAGCAGCCGCTCGGGTTTTCAAGGGGAGACCCAGTACTTC. The V call is TRBV11-2, the J call TRBJ2-5; D remains unclear. Trimming cost V 5 bases and J 5 bases, with 18 bases left between them. This CDR3 is 15 amino acids long. The germline gives CDR1 SGHAT, CDR2 FQNNGV.

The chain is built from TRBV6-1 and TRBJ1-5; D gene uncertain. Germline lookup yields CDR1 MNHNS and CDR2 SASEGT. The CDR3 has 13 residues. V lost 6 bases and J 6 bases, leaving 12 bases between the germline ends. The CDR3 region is CASSVRSGQPQHF. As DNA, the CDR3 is TGTGCCAGCAGCGTTCGTAGCGGTCAGCCCCAGCATTTT.

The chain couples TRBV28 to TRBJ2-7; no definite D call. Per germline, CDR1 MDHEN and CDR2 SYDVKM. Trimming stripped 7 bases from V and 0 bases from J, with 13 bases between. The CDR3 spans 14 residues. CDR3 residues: CASTYSLSSYEQYF. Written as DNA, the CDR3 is TGTGCCAGCACCTACAGCCTCAGCTCCTACGAGCAGTACTTC.

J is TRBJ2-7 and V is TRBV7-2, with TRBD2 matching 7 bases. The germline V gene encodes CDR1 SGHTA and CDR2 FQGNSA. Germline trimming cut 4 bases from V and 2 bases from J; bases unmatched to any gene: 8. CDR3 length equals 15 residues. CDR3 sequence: CASSSEGTNPYEQYF. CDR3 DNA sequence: TGTGCCAGCAGCTCAGAAGGGACTAACCCCTACGAGCAGTACTTC.

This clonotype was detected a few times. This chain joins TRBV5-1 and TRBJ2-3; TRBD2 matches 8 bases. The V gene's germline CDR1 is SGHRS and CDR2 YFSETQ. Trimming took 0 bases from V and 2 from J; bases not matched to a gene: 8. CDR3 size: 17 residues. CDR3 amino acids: CASSLDRSGRHTDTQYF. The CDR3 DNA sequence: TGCGCCAGCAGCTTGGATCGAAGCGGGAGACACACAGATACGCAGTATTTT.